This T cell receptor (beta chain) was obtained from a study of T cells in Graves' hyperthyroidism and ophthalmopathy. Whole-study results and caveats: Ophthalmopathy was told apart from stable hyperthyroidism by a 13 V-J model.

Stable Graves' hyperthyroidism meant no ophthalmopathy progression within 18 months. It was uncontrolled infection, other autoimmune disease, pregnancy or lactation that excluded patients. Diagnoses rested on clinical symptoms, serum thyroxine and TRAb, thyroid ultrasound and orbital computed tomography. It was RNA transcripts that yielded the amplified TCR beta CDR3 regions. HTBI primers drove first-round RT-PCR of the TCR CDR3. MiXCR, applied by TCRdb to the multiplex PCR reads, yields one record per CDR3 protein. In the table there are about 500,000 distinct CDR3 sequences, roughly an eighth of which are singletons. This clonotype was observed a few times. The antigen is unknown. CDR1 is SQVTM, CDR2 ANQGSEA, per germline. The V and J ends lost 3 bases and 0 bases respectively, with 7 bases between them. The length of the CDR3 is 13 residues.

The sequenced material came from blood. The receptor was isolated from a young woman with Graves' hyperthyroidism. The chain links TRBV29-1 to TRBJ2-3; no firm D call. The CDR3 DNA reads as TGCAGCGTTGATACTACCAGCACAGATACGCAGTATTTT. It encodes CSVDTTSTDTQYF.